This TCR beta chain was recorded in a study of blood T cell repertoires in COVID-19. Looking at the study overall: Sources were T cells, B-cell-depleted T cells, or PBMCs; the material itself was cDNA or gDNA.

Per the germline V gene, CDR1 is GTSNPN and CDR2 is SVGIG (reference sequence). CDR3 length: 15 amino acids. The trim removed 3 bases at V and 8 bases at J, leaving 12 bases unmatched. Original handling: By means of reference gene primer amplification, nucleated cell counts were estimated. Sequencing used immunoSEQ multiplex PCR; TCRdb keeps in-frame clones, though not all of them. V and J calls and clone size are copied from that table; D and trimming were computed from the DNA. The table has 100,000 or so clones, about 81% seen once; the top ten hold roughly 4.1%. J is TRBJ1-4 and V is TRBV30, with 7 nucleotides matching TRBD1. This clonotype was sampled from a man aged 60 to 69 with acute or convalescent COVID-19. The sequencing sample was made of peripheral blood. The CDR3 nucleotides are TGTGCCTGGAGCCCTCGACAGGGTGATTGGGAAAAACTGTTTTTT. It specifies CAWSPRQGDWEKLFF.